The rows below give T cell receptor beta chains drawn from one sample of a study of beta chain features in type 1 diabetes. The method was immunoSEQ multiplex PCR; TCRdb's version includes in-frame clones alone and lacks a portion of them. The data show some 100,000 clones, with 40% seen just once and more than 0.06% held by the top ten. Material: stem cell memory CD4+ T cells from blood. The receptor source for this set is a woman aged 18 to 35 in good health. Each CDR3 is given with its conserved first and last residue. Fields, in order: CDR3 DNA, CDR3 protein, V gene, D gene, clone size, J gene. The D gene is left open where the match is weak. Some rows have no size entry. The others give once, few or many, or a class for an expanded clone.

cdr3_nt: TGTGCCAGCAGCTTAGACAGGGGGCCCACCTACGAGCAGTACTTC; cdr3_aa: CASSLDRGPTYEQYF; v_call: TRBV11-2; d_call: TRBD1; clone_size: few; j_call: TRBJ2-7
cdr3_nt: TGTGCCAGCAGACCCCCCGTGGGGGCAAGGGAAAAACTGTTTTTT; cdr3_aa: CASRPPVGAREKLFF; v_call: TRBV6-6; d_call: NA; clone_size: few; j_call: TRBJ1-4
cdr3_nt: TGTGCCAGCAGCTGGGGACAGGGGGCGACTAATGAAAAACTGTTTTTT; cdr3_aa: CASSWGQGATNEKLFF; v_call: TRBV11-2; d_call: TRBD1; clone_size: NA; j_call: TRBJ1-4
cdr3_nt: TGCGCCAGCAGCCCGGGACAGCTCTACGAGCAGTACTTC; cdr3_aa: CASSPGQLYEQYF; v_call: TRBV5-1; d_call: TRBD1; clone_size: few; j_call: TRBJ2-7
cdr3_nt: TGTGCCAGCAGAACGGGGCCCGGGACAGCTTACGAGCAGTACTTC; cdr3_aa: CASRTGPGTAYEQYF; v_call: TRBV5-5; d_call: TRBD1; clone_size: NA; j_call: TRBJ2-7
cdr3_nt: TGTGCCAGCAGTTACGGAGCGGCAAGGAGCTCCTACGAGCAGTACTTC; cdr3_aa: CASSYGAARSSYEQYF; v_call: TRBV6-5; d_call: NA; clone_size: few; j_call: TRBJ2-7
cdr3_nt: TGTGCCAGCAGTGAACAGTTCAATCAGCCCCAGCATTTT; cdr3_aa: CASSEQFNQPQHF; v_call: TRBV6-4; d_call: NA; clone_size: NA; j_call: TRBJ1-5
cdr3_nt: TGTGCCAGCAGCTTAGCCAATCGTCGAGGTCCAACTAATGAAAAACTGTTTTTT; cdr3_aa: CASSLANRRGPTNEKLFF; v_call: TRBV7-9; d_call: NA; clone_size: NA; j_call: TRBJ1-4
cdr3_nt: TGTGCCAGCAGGCGAAGACTAGCGGGAGCTTCGGATACGCAGTATTTT; cdr3_aa: CASRRRLAGASDTQYF; v_call: TRBV28; d_call: TRBD2; clone_size: NA; j_call: TRBJ2-3
cdr3_nt: TGTGCCAGCAGCTTAAGGACAGGGGCCCTCGCTGAAGCTTTCTTT; cdr3_aa: CASSLRTGALAEAFF; v_call: TRBV13; d_call: TRBD1; clone_size: NA; j_call: TRBJ1-1
cdr3_nt: TGCAGCGTCTACAGGGGCGACGAGCAGTACTTC; cdr3_aa: CSVYRGDEQYF; v_call: TRBV29-1; d_call: TRBD1; clone_size: few; j_call: TRBJ2-7
cdr3_nt: TGTGCCAGTGGGAACAGGGGAACCGGGGAGCTGTTTTTT; cdr3_aa: CASGNRGTGELFF; v_call: TRBV19; d_call: TRBD1; clone_size: NA; j_call: TRBJ2-2
cdr3_nt: TGTGCCAGCAGCCAAGTAGGGACACTTACTAACTATGGCTACACCTTC; cdr3_aa: CASSQVGTLTNYGYTF; v_call: TRBV4-2; d_call: NA; clone_size: few; j_call: TRBJ1-2
cdr3_nt: TGTGCCAGCATTCGGTCTGGCGGGAATCAGCCCCAGCATTTT; cdr3_aa: CASIRSGGNQPQHF; v_call: TRBV6-6; d_call: NA; clone_size: NA; j_call: TRBJ1-5
cdr3_nt: TGTGCCTGGATGGGACTCCGGGAGACCCAGTACTTC; cdr3_aa: CAWMGLRETQYF; v_call: TRBV30; d_call: NA; clone_size: NA; j_call: TRBJ2-5
cdr3_nt: TGTGCCTGGAGTCCTGGACTAGCGGAGTGGGGAGATACGCAGTATTTT; cdr3_aa: CAWSPGLAEWGDTQYF; v_call: TRBV30; d_call: TRBD2; clone_size: NA; j_call: TRBJ2-3
cdr3_nt: TGTGCCGGGGCGGGCTCGGGGGGTAATGAGCAGTTCTTC; cdr3_aa: CAGAGSGGNEQFF; v_call: TRBV10-3; d_call: TRBD2; clone_size: few; j_call: TRBJ2-1
cdr3_nt: TGTGCCAGCAGTTCTTCAGTTAGGCGGGGTGACCAGTACTTC; cdr3_aa: CASSSSVRRGDQYF; v_call: TRBV6-5; d_call: NA; clone_size: NA; j_call: TRBJ2-5
cdr3_nt: TGTGCCACCACCCCGGGCCGGGTGTCAGCGGGTTCCACCGGGGAGCTGTTTTTT; cdr3_aa: CATTPGRVSAGSTGELFF; v_call: TRBV15; d_call: NA; clone_size: few; j_call: TRBJ2-2
cdr3_nt: TGTGCCAGCAGCTTTCAGGGGCCCCACGAGCAGTACTTC; cdr3_aa: CASSFQGPHEQYF; v_call: TRBV11-2; d_call: NA; clone_size: NA; j_call: TRBJ2-7
cdr3_nt: TGTGCCAGCAGTTTAGTCAGGGCCAGGGTCAATGGCTACACCTTC; cdr3_aa: CASSLVRARVNGYTF; v_call: TRBV28; d_call: NA; clone_size: few; j_call: TRBJ1-2
cdr3_nt: TGTGCCAGCACTCCGGGACAGGGTTTTAGGACTGAAGCTTTCTTT; cdr3_aa: CASTPGQGFRTEAFF; v_call: TRBV7-9; d_call: TRBD1; clone_size: NA; j_call: TRBJ1-1
cdr3_nt: TGTGCCAGCAGCCCGAGACTACTGCAATCCTACAATGAGCAGTTCTTC; cdr3_aa: CASSPRLLQSYNEQFF; v_call: TRBV9; d_call: NA; clone_size: NA; j_call: TRBJ2-1
cdr3_nt: TGTGCCAGCTCACCACTAAAGTCCCTGAGCTCTGGAAACACCATATATTTT; cdr3_aa: CASSPLKSLSSGNTIYF; v_call: TRBV18; d_call: NA; clone_size: NA; j_call: TRBJ1-3
cdr3_nt: TGCGCCAGCAGCACCCCCGGCGGGAGTTTAGGCAATGAGCAGTTCTTC; cdr3_aa: CASSTPGGSLGNEQFF; v_call: TRBV5-1; d_call: TRBD2; clone_size: NA; j_call: TRBJ2-1
cdr3_nt: TGTGCCATCAGTGAGGGGAAATCGGGACAGGGGATCTCTGGGGCCAACGTCCTGACTTTC; cdr3_aa: CAISEGKSGQGISGANVLTF; v_call: TRBV10-3; d_call: TRBD1; clone_size: NA; j_call: TRBJ2-6
cdr3_nt: TGTGCCAGTAGTCATCGACTCCGGGCGGGAGCGGGAGGGCCTTACAATGAGCAGTTCTTC; cdr3_aa: CASSHRLRAGAGGPYNEQFF; v_call: TRBV19; d_call: TRBD2; clone_size: NA; j_call: TRBJ2-1
cdr3_nt: TGTGCCAGCAGCTTAGGGGCTCAGAGCACAGATACGCAGTATTTT; cdr3_aa: CASSLGAQSTDTQYF; v_call: TRBV7-2; d_call: NA; clone_size: NA; j_call: TRBJ2-3
cdr3_nt: TGTGCCAGCTTCCCCGGGACAGGGGAAAACATTCAGTACTTC; cdr3_aa: CASFPGTGENIQYF; v_call: TRBV7-2; d_call: TRBD1; clone_size: NA; j_call: TRBJ2-4
cdr3_nt: TGTGCCAGCTCACCATTGCACACAACTAATGAAAAACTGTTTTTT; cdr3_aa: CASSPLHTTNEKLFF; v_call: TRBV18; d_call: NA; clone_size: few; j_call: TRBJ1-4
cdr3_nt: TGCGCCAGCAGCGTAGAACAGGGAGGGCTCTATGGCTACACCTTC; cdr3_aa: CASSVEQGGLYGYTF; v_call: TRBV5-1; d_call: NA; clone_size: NA; j_call: TRBJ1-2
cdr3_nt: TGTGCCAGCAGTTTAAAGTCTAGGGGCGATGAGCAGTTCTTC; cdr3_aa: CASSLKSRGDEQFF; v_call: TRBV27; d_call: NA; clone_size: NA; j_call: TRBJ2-1
cdr3_nt: TGTGCCAGCAGCTTAGCGGGAGGGCCCTCAGAGACCCAGTACTTC; cdr3_aa: CASSLAGGPSETQYF; v_call: TRBV7-9; d_call: TRBD2; clone_size: NA; j_call: TRBJ2-5
cdr3_nt: TGTGCCAGCAGCCTATCCGACAGGGGAGCCGGGGAGCTGTTTTTT; cdr3_aa: CASSLSDRGAGELFF; v_call: TRBV7-6; d_call: TRBD1; clone_size: NA; j_call: TRBJ2-2
cdr3_nt: TGTGCCAGCAGCTCTCGCCCCCTCAGCGGGAGGAGGGAGACCCAGTACTTC; cdr3_aa: CASSSRPLSGRRETQYF; v_call: TRBV7-9; d_call: TRBD2; clone_size: NA; j_call: TRBJ2-5
cdr3_nt: TGTGCCAGCTCACCCGGTGTCCGGGGCAGGGGTGAGCAGTTCTTC; cdr3_aa: CASSPGVRGRGEQFF; v_call: TRBV18; d_call: NA; clone_size: NA; j_call: TRBJ2-1
cdr3_nt: TGCGCCAGCAGCTCGGGACTAGCCCCCGAGGTGGAGACCCAGTACTTC; cdr3_aa: CASSSGLAPEVETQYF; v_call: TRBV5-1; d_call: TRBD2; clone_size: few; j_call: TRBJ2-5
cdr3_nt: TGTGCCAGCACGGATAGAGGGGGTAAAGCTTTCTTT; cdr3_aa: CASTDRGGKAFF; v_call: TRBV28; d_call: NA; clone_size: NA; j_call: TRBJ1-1
cdr3_nt: TGTGCCAGCAGCTACACTAGGGACTGGGAGACTGAAGCTTTCTTT; cdr3_aa: CASSYTRDWETEAFF; v_call: TRBV7-2; d_call: NA; clone_size: few; j_call: TRBJ1-1
cdr3_nt: TGTGCCAGCAGTGAAACAGGGGGCGTTTGGGGGACCCAGTACTTC; cdr3_aa: CASSETGGVWGTQYF; v_call: TRBV6-1; d_call: TRBD1; clone_size: NA; j_call: TRBJ2-5
cdr3_nt: TGTGCCAGCAGCTTGGGGGGACTAGCTCGGGAGACCCAGTACTTC; cdr3_aa: CASSLGGLARETQYF; v_call: TRBV5-4; d_call: TRBD2; clone_size: once; j_call: TRBJ2-5
cdr3_nt: TGTGCCAGCAGTCTCTCGGACAGGACGCCTTCCTACGAGCAGTACTTC; cdr3_aa: CASSLSDRTPSYEQYF; v_call: TRBV28; d_call: TRBD1; clone_size: few; j_call: TRBJ2-7
cdr3_nt: TGCAGCGTTGTCGATAGGCTAGCGGGAGTGGTTTTAATGGGTGAGCAGTTCTTC; cdr3_aa: CSVVDRLAGVVLMGEQFF; v_call: TRBV29-1; d_call: TRBD2; clone_size: few; j_call: TRBJ2-1
cdr3_nt: TGTGCCAGCTCACCAGGTTCCTACCCGACACCCTACGAGCAGTACTTC; cdr3_aa: CASSPGSYPTPYEQYF; v_call: TRBV18; d_call: NA; clone_size: NA; j_call: TRBJ2-7
cdr3_nt: TGTGCCATCAGGCAGGGGAGTCCAGATACGCAGTATTTT; cdr3_aa: CAIRQGSPDTQYF; v_call: TRBV10-3; d_call: NA; clone_size: NA; j_call: TRBJ2-3
cdr3_nt: TGCGCCAGCAGGGGCAGAGAGTCTGAAGCTTTCTTT; cdr3_aa: CASRGRESEAFF; v_call: TRBV10-1; d_call: NA; clone_size: few; j_call: TRBJ1-1
cdr3_nt: TGTGCCAGCAGCCCAACAATCGGACAGGGGGCTGAAGCTTTCTTT; cdr3_aa: CASSPTIGQGAEAFF; v_call: TRBV28; d_call: TRBD1; clone_size: NA; j_call: TRBJ1-1
cdr3_nt: TGCAGCGTTGAAGCCGTGAACACTGAAGCTTTCTTT; cdr3_aa: CSVEAVNTEAFF; v_call: TRBV29-1; d_call: NA; clone_size: NA; j_call: TRBJ1-1
cdr3_nt: TGCGCCAGCAGCCTACGTGAATATAGCGGGAGTACGGGCAATGAGCAGTTCTTC; cdr3_aa: CASSLREYSGSTGNEQFF; v_call: TRBV5-1; d_call: TRBD2; clone_size: NA; j_call: TRBJ2-1
cdr3_nt: TGTGCCAGCACGGCAGGGCGGTATGGCTACACCTTC; cdr3_aa: CASTAGRYGYTF; v_call: TRBV6-5; d_call: NA; clone_size: NA; j_call: TRBJ1-2
cdr3_nt: TGCAGCGCAACGATACCCGAAACCGACAGACAAGCTTTCTTT; cdr3_aa: CSATIPETDRQAFF; v_call: TRBV29-1; d_call: NA; clone_size: NA; j_call: TRBJ1-1
cdr3_nt: TGCAGCGCCAGGACCGACAGGGGGTTTGGTTGGGCTTTCTTT; cdr3_aa: CSARTDRGFGWAFF; v_call: TRBV29-1; d_call: TRBD1; clone_size: few; j_call: TRBJ1-1
cdr3_nt: TGTGCCAGCTGCACCGGACACCCCTCCTACAATGAGCAGTTCTTC; cdr3_aa: CASCTGHPSYNEQFF; v_call: TRBV7-8; d_call: NA; clone_size: NA; j_call: TRBJ2-1
cdr3_nt: TGTGCCAGCAGCCCTTTTTCCGGGACAGTGGTTAATCAGCCCCAGCATTTT; cdr3_aa: CASSPFSGTVVNQPQHF; v_call: TRBV5-6; d_call: TRBD1; clone_size: NA; j_call: TRBJ1-5
cdr3_nt: TGTGCCAGCAGCCTGAACACCGGACAGGGTAACTATGGCTACACCTTC; cdr3_aa: CASSLNTGQGNYGYTF; v_call: TRBV7-9; d_call: TRBD1; clone_size: few; j_call: TRBJ1-2
cdr3_nt: TGTGCCAGCAGTTCATTGGGACTAGCGTGGAATGAGCAGTTCTTC; cdr3_aa: CASSSLGLAWNEQFF; v_call: TRBV27; d_call: TRBD2; clone_size: NA; j_call: TRBJ2-1
cdr3_nt: TGTGCCAGCAGTGTCGGACAGGGCGCGGGAGAGACCCAGTACTTC; cdr3_aa: CASSVGQGAGETQYF; v_call: TRBV6-1; d_call: TRBD1; clone_size: few; j_call: TRBJ2-5
cdr3_nt: TGTGCCAGCAGAACGTTAATAGGGGACAGAGAGACCCAGTACTTC; cdr3_aa: CASRTLIGDRETQYF; v_call: TRBV11-2; d_call: TRBD1; clone_size: NA; j_call: TRBJ2-5
cdr3_nt: TGTGCCAGCAGCTTAGCTCAGGGGGGCTCCTATGGCTACACCTTC; cdr3_aa: CASSLAQGGSYGYTF; v_call: TRBV7-2; d_call: TRBD1; clone_size: NA; j_call: TRBJ1-2
cdr3_nt: TGTGCCAGCAGTACGCTACAGGGCTCCTACAATGAGCAGTTCTTC; cdr3_aa: CASSTLQGSYNEQFF; v_call: TRBV5-4; d_call: NA; clone_size: few; j_call: TRBJ2-1